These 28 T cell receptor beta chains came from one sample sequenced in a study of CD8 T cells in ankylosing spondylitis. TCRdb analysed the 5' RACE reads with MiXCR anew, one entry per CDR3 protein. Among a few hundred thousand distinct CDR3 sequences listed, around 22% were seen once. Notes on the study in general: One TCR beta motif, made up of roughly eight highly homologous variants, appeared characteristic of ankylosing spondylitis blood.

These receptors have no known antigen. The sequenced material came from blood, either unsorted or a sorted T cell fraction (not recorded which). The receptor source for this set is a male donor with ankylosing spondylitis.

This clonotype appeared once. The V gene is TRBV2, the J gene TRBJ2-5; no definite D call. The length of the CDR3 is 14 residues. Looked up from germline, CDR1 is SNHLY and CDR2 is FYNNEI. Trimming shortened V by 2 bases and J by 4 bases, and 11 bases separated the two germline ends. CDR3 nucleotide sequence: TGTGCCAGCAGTGAAACGGACGAGTTAGAGACCCAGTACTTC. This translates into CASSETDELETQYF. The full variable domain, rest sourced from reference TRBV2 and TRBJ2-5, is EPEVTQTPSHQVTQMGQEVILRCVPISNHLYFYWYRQILGQKVEFLVSFYNNEISEKSEIFDDQFSVERPDGSNFTLKIRSTKLEDSAMYFCASSETDELETQYFGPGTRLLVL.

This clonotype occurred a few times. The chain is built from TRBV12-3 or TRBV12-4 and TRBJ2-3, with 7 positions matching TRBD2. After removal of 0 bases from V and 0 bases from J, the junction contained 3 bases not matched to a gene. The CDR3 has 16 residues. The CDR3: CASSLAHGGSTDTQYF. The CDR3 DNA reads TGTGCCAGCAGTTTAGCGCACGGGGGGAGCACAGATACGCAGTATTTT.

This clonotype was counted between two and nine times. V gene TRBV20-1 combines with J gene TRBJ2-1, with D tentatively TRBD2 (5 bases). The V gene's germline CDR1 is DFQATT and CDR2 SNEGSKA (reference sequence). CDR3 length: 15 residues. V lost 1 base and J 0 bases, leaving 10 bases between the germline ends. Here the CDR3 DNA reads TGCAGTGCTAGAGTTCCGGGGAGCTCCTACAATGAGCAGTTCTTC. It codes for CSARVPGSSYNEQFF.

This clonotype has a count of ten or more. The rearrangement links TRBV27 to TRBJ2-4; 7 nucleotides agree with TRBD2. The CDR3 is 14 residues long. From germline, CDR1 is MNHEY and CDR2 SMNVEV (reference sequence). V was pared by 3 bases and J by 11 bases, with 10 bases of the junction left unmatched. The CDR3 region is CASSFTVSGGLQYF. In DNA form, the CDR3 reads TGTGCCAGCAGTTTTACGGTTTCGGGAGGTCTTCAGTACTTC.

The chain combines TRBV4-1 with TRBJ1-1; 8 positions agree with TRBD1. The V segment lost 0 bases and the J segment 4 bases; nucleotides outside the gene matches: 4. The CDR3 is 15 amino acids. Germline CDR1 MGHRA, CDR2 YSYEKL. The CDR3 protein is CASSQDSGGRTEAFF. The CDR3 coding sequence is TGCGCCAGCAGCCAAGATTCAGGGGGCCGCACTGAAGCTTTCTTT.

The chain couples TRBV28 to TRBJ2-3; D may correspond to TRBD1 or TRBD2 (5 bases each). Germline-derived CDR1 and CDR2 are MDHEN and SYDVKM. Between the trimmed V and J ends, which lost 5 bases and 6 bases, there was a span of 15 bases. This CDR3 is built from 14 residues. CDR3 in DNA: TGTGCCAGCAGTATCGGGACGACGGGGGATACGCAGTATTTT. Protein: CASSIGTTGDTQYF.

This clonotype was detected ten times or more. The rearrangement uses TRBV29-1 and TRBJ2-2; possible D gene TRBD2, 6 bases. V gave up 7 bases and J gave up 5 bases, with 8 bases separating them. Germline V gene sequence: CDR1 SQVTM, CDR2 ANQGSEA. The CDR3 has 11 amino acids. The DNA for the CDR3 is TGCAGCGCCCGGGAGACCGGGGAGCTGTTTTTT. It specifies CSARETGELFF.

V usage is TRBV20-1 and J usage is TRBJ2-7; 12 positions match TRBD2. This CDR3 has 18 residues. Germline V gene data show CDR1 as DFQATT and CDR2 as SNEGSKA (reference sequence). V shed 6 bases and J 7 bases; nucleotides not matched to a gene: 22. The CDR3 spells CSAQGPLAGGPSSREQYF. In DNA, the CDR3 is TGCAGTGCCCAGGGACCTCTAGCGGGAGGGCCTAGTAGTCGGGAGCAGTACTTC.

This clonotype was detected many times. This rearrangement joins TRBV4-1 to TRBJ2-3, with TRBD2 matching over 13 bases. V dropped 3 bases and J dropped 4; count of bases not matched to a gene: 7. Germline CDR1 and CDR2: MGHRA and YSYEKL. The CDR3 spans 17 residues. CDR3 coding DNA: TGCGCCAGCAGCCAGGCGGGACTAGCGGGATTAGCAGATACGCAGTATTTT. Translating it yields CASSQAGLAGLADTQYF.

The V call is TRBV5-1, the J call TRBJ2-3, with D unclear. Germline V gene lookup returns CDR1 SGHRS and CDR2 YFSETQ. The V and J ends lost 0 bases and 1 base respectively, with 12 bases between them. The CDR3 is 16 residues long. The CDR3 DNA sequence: TGCGCCAGCAGCTTGGACTGGAGCCTCGGCACAGATACGCAGTATTTT. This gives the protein CASSLDWSLGTDTQYF.

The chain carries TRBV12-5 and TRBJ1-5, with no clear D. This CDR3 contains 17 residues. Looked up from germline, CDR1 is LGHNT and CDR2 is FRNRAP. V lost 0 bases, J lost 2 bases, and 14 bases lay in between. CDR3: CASGLVYGVGGNQPQHF. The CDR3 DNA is TGTGCTAGTGGTTTGGTATATGGGGTCGGGGGCAATCAGCCCCAGCATTTT.

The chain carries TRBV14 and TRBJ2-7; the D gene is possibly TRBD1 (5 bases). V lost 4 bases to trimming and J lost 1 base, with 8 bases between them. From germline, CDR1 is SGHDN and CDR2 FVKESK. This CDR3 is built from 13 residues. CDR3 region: CASSPRVSYEQYF. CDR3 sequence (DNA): TGTGCCAGCAGCCCCAGGGTTTCCTACGAGCAGTACTTC.

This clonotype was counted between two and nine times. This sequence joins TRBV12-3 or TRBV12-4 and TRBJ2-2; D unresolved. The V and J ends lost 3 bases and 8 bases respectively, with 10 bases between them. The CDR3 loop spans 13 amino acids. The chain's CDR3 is CASSFRWAGELFF. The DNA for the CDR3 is TGTGCCAGCAGTTTTCGGTGGGCTGGGGAGCTGTTTTTT.

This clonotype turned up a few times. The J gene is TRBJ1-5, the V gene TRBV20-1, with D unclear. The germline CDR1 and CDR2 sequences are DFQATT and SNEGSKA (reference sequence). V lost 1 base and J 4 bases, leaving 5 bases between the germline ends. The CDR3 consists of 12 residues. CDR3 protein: CSARAGNQPQHF. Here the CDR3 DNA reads TGCAGTGCTAGAGCGGGGAATCAGCCCCAGCATTTT.

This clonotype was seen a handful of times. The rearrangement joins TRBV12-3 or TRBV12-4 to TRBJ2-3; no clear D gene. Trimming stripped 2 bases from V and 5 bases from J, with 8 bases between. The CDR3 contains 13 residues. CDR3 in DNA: TGTGCCAGCAGTTTAAGGCCGCAAGATACGCAGTATTTT. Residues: CASSLRPQDTQYF.

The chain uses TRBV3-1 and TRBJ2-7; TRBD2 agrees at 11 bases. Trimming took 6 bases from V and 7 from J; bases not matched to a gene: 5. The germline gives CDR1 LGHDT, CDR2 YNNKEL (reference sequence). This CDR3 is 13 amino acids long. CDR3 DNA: TGTGCCAGCAGACTAGCGGGAGTTTGGGAGCAGTACTTC. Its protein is CASRLAGVWEQYF.

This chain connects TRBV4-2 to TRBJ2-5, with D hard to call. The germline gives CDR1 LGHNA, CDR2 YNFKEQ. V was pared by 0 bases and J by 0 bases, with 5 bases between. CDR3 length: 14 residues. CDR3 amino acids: CASSQDMYQETQYF. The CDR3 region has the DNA TGTGCCAGCAGCCAAGATATGTACCAAGAGACCCAGTACTTC.

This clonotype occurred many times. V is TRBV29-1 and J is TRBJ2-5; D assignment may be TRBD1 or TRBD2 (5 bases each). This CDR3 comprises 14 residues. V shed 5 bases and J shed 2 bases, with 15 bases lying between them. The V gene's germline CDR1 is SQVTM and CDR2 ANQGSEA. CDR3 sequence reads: CSVQKRDGQETQYF. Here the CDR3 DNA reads TGCAGCGTTCAAAAGAGGGACGGACAAGAGACCCAGTACTTC.

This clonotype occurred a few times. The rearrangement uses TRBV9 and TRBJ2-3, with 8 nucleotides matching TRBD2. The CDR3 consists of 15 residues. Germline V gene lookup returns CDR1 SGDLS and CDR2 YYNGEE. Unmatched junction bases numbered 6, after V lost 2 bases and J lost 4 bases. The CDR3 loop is CASSVDSGTADTQYF. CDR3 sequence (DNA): TGTGCCAGCAGCGTCGATAGCGGGACTGCAGATACGCAGTATTTT.

CDR3 DNA: TGCAGCGTTGAGGACGGGGTTAGGGAGACCCAGTACTTC. The encoded protein is CSVEDGVRETQYF. J is TRBJ2-5 and V is TRBV29-1; a weak D match, TRBD2 (5 bases). V lost 3 bases and J 5 bases, leaving 13 bases between the germline ends. This CDR3 has 13 amino acids. Germline CDR1 and CDR2: SQVTM and ANQGSEA.

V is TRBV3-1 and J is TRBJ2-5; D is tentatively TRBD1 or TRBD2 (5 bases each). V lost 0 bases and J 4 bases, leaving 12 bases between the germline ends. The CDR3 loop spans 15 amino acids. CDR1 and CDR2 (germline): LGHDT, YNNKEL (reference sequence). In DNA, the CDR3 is TGTGCCAGCAGCCAAGATGTGGGGGAAGTAGAGACCCAGTACTTC. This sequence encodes CASSQDVGEVETQYF.

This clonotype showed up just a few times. The CDR3: CSAAAGSPYNEQFF. The CDR3 DNA sequence: TGCAGTGCCGCGGCGGGTAGCCCCTACAATGAGCAGTTCTTC. V gene TRBV20-1 combines with J gene TRBJ2-1; perhaps TRBD2 as D (5 bases). Trimming stripped 6 bases from V and 2 bases from J, with 14 bases between. The CDR3 length is 14 residues. CDR1 is DFQATT, CDR2 SNEGSKA, per germline (reference sequence).

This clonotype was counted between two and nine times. CDR3 DNA: TGTGCCAGCAGCCCTCTAGCGGGAGGACGGGAGACCCAGTACTTC. Translating gives CASSPLAGGRETQYF. The chain couples TRBV7-2 to TRBJ2-5; 11 bases agree with TRBD2. Germline CDR1 reads SGHTA; CDR2 reads FQGNSA. CDR3 length: 15 residues. The V segment lost 5 bases and the J segment 5 bases; nucleotides outside the gene matches: 7.

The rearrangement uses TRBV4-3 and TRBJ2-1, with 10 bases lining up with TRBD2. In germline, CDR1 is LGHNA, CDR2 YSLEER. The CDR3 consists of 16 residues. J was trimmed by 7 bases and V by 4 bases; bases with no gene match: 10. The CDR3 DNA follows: TGCGCCAGCAGCCCAACCTCAGCGGGAGGGTGGAATGAGCAGTTCTTC. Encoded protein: CASSPTSAGGWNEQFF.

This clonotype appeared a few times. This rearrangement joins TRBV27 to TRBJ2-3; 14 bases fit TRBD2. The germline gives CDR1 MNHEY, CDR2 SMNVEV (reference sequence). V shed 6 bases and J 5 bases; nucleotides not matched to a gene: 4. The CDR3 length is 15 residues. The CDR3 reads CASSSGLAGEDTQYF. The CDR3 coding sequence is TGTGCCAGCAGCTCGGGACTAGCGGGAGAAGATACGCAGTATTTT.

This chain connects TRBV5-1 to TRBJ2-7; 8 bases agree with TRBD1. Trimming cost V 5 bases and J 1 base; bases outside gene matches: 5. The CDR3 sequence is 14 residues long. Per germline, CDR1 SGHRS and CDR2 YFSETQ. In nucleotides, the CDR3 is TGCGCCAGCAGGTGGGGGGACAGGTCCTACGAGCAGTACTTC. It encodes CASRWGDRSYEQYF.

DNA of the CDR3: TGTGCCAGCAGCGTAGGAGGGTTCACCGGGGAGCTGTTTTTT. It specifies CASSVGGFTGELFF. The chain couples TRBV9 to TRBJ2-2; possibly TRBD2 for D (5 bases). The germline gives CDR1 SGDLS, CDR2 YYNGEE. This CDR3 spans 14 amino acids. V lost 0 bases to trimming and J lost 4 bases, with 7 bases between them.

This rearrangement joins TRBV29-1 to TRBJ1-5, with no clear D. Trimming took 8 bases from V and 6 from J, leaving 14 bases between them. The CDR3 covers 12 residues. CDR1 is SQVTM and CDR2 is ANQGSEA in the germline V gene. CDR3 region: CSSPFSGQPQHF. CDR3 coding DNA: TGCAGCTCTCCGTTCTCGGGTCAGCCCCAGCATTTT.